This T cell receptor (beta chain) derives from a study of cytomegalovirus exposure and HLA in healthy donors. With 60 Vbeta and 13 Jbeta primers, the PCR was carried out. TCRdb's copy holds only in-frame clones and misses some; the assay was immunoSEQ multiplex PCR. The sample lists about 190,000 clones, around 87% occurring once. This CDR3 comprises 15 residues. V lost 3 bases and J lost 4; bases outside the gene matches: 5. Germline V CDR1 and CDR2: SGHAT, FQDESV (reference sequence). The receptor comes from a woman between 18 and 30 years old in good health and CMV-seronegative. This chain links TRBV11-1 with TRBJ2-3; 9 bases are shared with TRBD2. The sample comprised PBMCs. The CDR3 sequence is CASSFAGGPADTQYF. The CDR3 nucleotides are TGTGCCAGCAGCTTCGCGGGAGGGCCAGCAGATACGCAGTATTTT.